Listed here are 2 T cell receptor beta chains from one sample, sequenced in a study of blood T cell repertoires in COVID-19. The assay was immunoSEQ multiplex PCR, and TCRdb's table has in-frame clones only and misses some. The sample includes around 50,000 clones, roughly 90% of them seen just once. Sequenced input: peripheral blood. The receptors come from a human donor in a cohort sampled during active COVID-19.

This CDR3 reads CATSDGQGASYNEQFF. DNA for the CDR3: TGTGCCACCAGTGACGGACAGGGGGCCTCCTACAATGAGCAGTTCTTC. V and J are TRBV24-1 and TRBJ2-1; 11 positions match TRBD1. The ends lost 4 bases at V and 0 bases at J; junction bases unmatched: 1. Germline V gives CDR1 KGHDR, CDR2 SFDVKD. The CDR3 is 16 residues long.

As DNA, the CDR3 is TGTGCCAGCAGCCAAGCCGGGACAGGGTGGGGAAACACCATATATTTT. This sequence encodes CASSQAGTGWGNTIYF. V usage is TRBV3-1 (or the pseudogene TRBV3-2) and J usage is TRBJ1-3; 9 bases are shared with TRBD1. Unmatched junction bases numbered 5, after V lost 1 base and J lost 4 bases. The CDR3 consists of 16 residues. The germline V gene encodes CDR1 LGHDT and CDR2 YNNKEL (reference sequence).